The 2 T cell receptor beta chains below come from one sample, sequenced in a study of graft-versus-host responses after intestinal transplantation. The assay was immunoSEQ multiplex PCR, and TCRdb's table has in-frame clones only and misses some. The table lists 90,000 to 150,000 clones, roughly 93% of them singletons. These TCRs' antigens remain unknown. The material was unstimulated CD4+ T cells sorted from spleen or lymph node cells, obtained before intestinal transplant. The receptors here all came from a human donor who received an intestinal transplant.

This chain links TRBV2 with TRBJ2-5; a possible D gene is TRBD2 (6 bases). The CDR3 length is 13 residues. The germline CDR1 and CDR2 sequences are SNHLY and FYNNEI. The ends were cut back, 5 bases at V and 2 bases at J, with 9 bases in the middle. The CDR3 loop reads CASSRDFQETQYF. The CDR3, as DNA: TGTGCCAGCAGTCGGGACTTTCAAGAGACCCAGTACTTC.

CDR3 loop: CASSTNGARDYEQYF. The CDR3 DNA reads TGTGCCAGCAGCACGAACGGGGCAAGAGACTACGAGCAGTACTTC. The V and J genes are TRBV5-4 and TRBJ2-7; perhaps D is TRBD1 or TRBD2 (5 bases each). The CDR3 length is 15 residues. V was shortened by 4 bases and J by 3 bases, with 17 bases between the two germline ends. Germline V gene data show CDR1 as SGHNT and CDR2 as YYREEE (reference sequence).